The 30 T cell receptor beta chains below all came from one sample that was sequenced in a study of shared clonotypes between healthy human individuals. Libraries were prepared by immunoSEQ multiplex PCR; TCRdb keeps only in-frame clonotypes and omits some of them. Here the sample spans about 1.5 million clones, about 98% being singletons. The sample taken for sequencing was naive CD4+ T cells sorted from blood. Indicated subset: CD45RA+ positively selected. The source of these receptors is a man aged 25-40 years in good health.

This chain uses TRBV10-3 with TRBJ2-1; 7 bases agree with TRBD1. CDR1 ENHRY and CDR2 SYGVKD come from the germline V gene. The CDR3 covers 15 residues. Trimming cost V 6 bases and J 7 bases; bases outside gene matches: 12. The CDR3 nucleotides are TGTGCCATCAGCTCCGACAGGGAATTTGGGAATGAGCAGTTCTTC. This sequence encodes CAISSDREFGNEQFF.

This chain joins TRBV5-4 and TRBJ1-3; TRBD1 matches 8 bases. V was pared by 2 bases and J by 2 bases, with 6 bases of the junction left unmatched. The CDR3 spans 16 residues. CDR1 SGHNT and CDR2 YYREEE come from the germline V gene (reference sequence). This CDR3 reads CASSLRQGPTGNTIYF. The CDR3 nucleotides read TGTGCCAGCAGCTTACGACAGGGGCCTACTGGAAACACCATATATTTT. Full variable domain (outside the CDR3, taken from reference TRBV5-4 and TRBJ1-3): ETGVTQSPTHLIKTRGQQVTLRCSSQSGHNTVSWYQQALGQGPQFIFQYYREEENGRGNFPPRFSGLQFPNYSSELNVNALELDDSALYLCASSLRQGPTGNTIYFGEGSWLTVV.

The CDR3 reads CASSQGDRSGEQFF. The CDR3 region has the DNA TGCGCCAGCAGCCAAGGTGACAGGTCGGGTGAGCAGTTCTTC. The chain joins TRBV5-1 to TRBJ2-1, with D perhaps matching TRBD1 (6 bases). The V gene lost 4 bases and the J gene lost 9 bases, with 17 bases spanning the gap. Germline loops: CDR1 SGHRS, CDR2 YFSETQ. CDR3 length: 14 residues.

The J gene is TRBJ2-7, the V gene TRBV6-1, with 8 bases matching TRBD1. Trimming cost V 4 bases and J 2 bases; bases outside gene matches: 4. Germline loops: CDR1 MNHNS, CDR2 SASEGT. The CDR3 contains 14 residues. The CDR3 DNA sequence: TGTGCCAGCAGTGGCCGGGACAGGACCTACGAGCAGTACTTC. Its protein is CASSGRDRTYEQYF.

This chain uses TRBV7-9 with TRBJ2-7, with D perhaps assigned TRBD1 or TRBD2 (5 bases each). The CDR3 sequence is 14 residues long. V was trimmed by 8 bases and J by 0 bases, leaving 14 bases between them. Germline V CDR1 and CDR2: SEHNR, FQNEAQ (reference sequence). CDR3 nucleotide sequence: TGTGCCAGCCGACCGGGGCCTAGCTCCTACGAGCAGTACTTC. Translated, it gives CASRPGPSSYEQYF.

This sequence joins TRBV6-5 and TRBJ2-2; D is uncertain. Germline CDR1 MNHEY, CDR2 SVGAGI. The CDR3 covers 13 residues. V was trimmed by 4 bases and J by 1 base, leaving 4 bases between them. The CDR3: CASSSRNTGELFF. DNA of the CDR3: TGTGCCAGCAGTTCGAGGAACACCGGGGAGCTGTTTTTT.

The rearrangement uses TRBV5-1 and TRBJ1-5; D ambiguous. From germline, CDR1 is SGHRS and CDR2 YFSETQ. V gave up 3 bases and J gave up 4 bases, with 11 bases separating them. There are 14 residues in the CDR3. This CDR3 is CASSSDGLNQPQHF. CDR3 sequence (DNA): TGCGCCAGCAGCTCCGACGGTTTGAATCAGCCCCAGCATTTT. The variable domain in full, with the rest retrieved from reference TRBV5-1 and TRBJ1-5, is KAGVTQTPRYLIKTRGQQVTLSCSPISGHRSVSWYQQTPGQGLQFLFEYFSETQRNKGNFPGRFSGRQFSNSRSEMNVSTLELGDSALYLCASSSDGLNQPQHFGDGTRLSIL.

This rearrangement joins TRBV7-2 to TRBJ2-7; weak D call: TRBD1 (6 bases). Trimming removed 5 bases from V and 0 bases from J, with 11 bases in between. The CDR3 runs to 14 residues. CDR1 SGHTA and CDR2 FQGNSA come from the germline V gene. The CDR3 DNA reads TGTGCCAGCAGCATGGACAGTAGCTCCTACGAGCAGTACTTC. It translates to CASSMDSSSYEQYF.

The chain combines TRBV5-4 with TRBJ2-2; weak D call: TRBD1 (6 bases). The CDR3 runs to 16 residues. The V gene's germline CDR1 is SGHNT and CDR2 YYREEE (reference sequence). Deletions cut 4 bases from V and 0 bases from J, with 13 bases between. This CDR3 reads CASSPPTGSNTGELFF. In DNA, the CDR3 is TGTGCCAGCAGCCCTCCAACAGGGTCGAACACCGGGGAGCTGTTTTTT.

This chain links TRBV29-1 with TRBJ2-1; 14 bases agree with TRBD2. The germline V gene encodes CDR1 SQVTM and CDR2 ANQGSEA. This CDR3 is 15 amino acids long. V lost 3 bases to trimming and J lost 2 bases; unmatched junction nucleotides: 0. Here the CDR3 reads CSVETSGRAYNEQFF. The CDR3 bases are TGCAGCGTTGAGACTAGCGGGAGGGCCTACAATGAGCAGTTCTTC.

J is TRBJ2-7 and V is TRBV5-1; TRBD1 aligns across 9 bases. The V and J ends lost 4 bases and 5 bases, in that order; junction bases with no gene match: 10. The length of the CDR3 is 15 residues. Per the germline V gene, CDR1 is SGHRS and CDR2 is YFSETQ. The CDR3 reads CASSQTGQGNHEQYF. In DNA, the CDR3 is TGCGCCAGCAGCCAAACCGGACAGGGGAACCACGAGCAGTACTTC.

Regarding this clone: The sample holds other DNA sequences that translate to the same CDR3. This chain links TRBV7-3 with TRBJ2-3, with TRBD2 matching over 8 bases. V lost 1 base and J lost 5; bases outside the gene matches: 2. The CDR3 spans 14 residues. Germline CDR1 is SGHTA and CDR2 is FQGTGA. CDR3 DNA sequence: TGTGCCAGCAGCTTAAGGGCGGGAGGAGATACGCAGTATTTT. Translated: CASSLRAGGDTQYF.

V usage is TRBV10-3 and J usage is TRBJ2-1; tentative D call: TRBD1 (6 bases). Germline CDR1 is ENHRY and CDR2 is SYGVKD. The CDR3 extends over 15 amino acids. V lost 6 bases and J 0 bases, leaving 12 bases between the germline ends. CDR3 nucleotides: TGTGCCATCAGCCACCAGGGGAGCTCCTACAATGAGCAGTTCTTC. As protein: CAISHQGSSYNEQFF.

This chain uses TRBV2 with TRBJ2-3; D remains ambiguous. Per germline, CDR1 SNHLY and CDR2 FYNNEI. V dropped 6 bases and J dropped 1 base, with 14 bases sitting between them. CDR3 length: 15 amino acids. DNA for the CDR3: TGTGCCAGCAGCGATGACGGAGCAGGCACAGATACGCAGTATTTT. Amino acids: CASSDDGAGTDTQYF.

The chain combines TRBV28 with TRBJ2-6, with 8 bases identical to TRBD2. CDR3 length: 15 residues. V trimming: 7 bases; J trimming: 2 bases; junction bases outside the gene matches: 4. Germline V gene data show CDR1 as MDHEN and CDR2 as SYDVKM. The CDR3 region is CASIAGGAGANVLTF. CDR3 nucleotide sequence: TGTGCCAGCATTGCGGGAGGAGCTGGGGCCAACGTCCTGACTTTC.

Note on this clone: Germline is not matched at one junction end, which may reflect a read error. The sample has other DNA sequences that encode this CDR3 too. The rearrangement links TRBV28 to TRBJ1-2, with TRBD1 as a possible D gene (6 bases). Germline CDR1 and CDR2: MDHEN and SYDVKM. The CDR3 is 13 residues long. Here the CDR3 reads CASSLPGGNGYTF. For the CDR3, the DNA is TGTGCCAGCAGTTTGCCGGGGGGCAATGGGTACACCTTC.

This sequence joins TRBV2 and TRBJ2-7; no reliable D call. The CDR3 runs 13 residues. CDR1 is SNHLY, CDR2 FYNNEI, per germline. V lost 6 bases and J 5 bases, leaving 14 bases between the germline ends. CDR3 nucleotide sequence: TGTGCCAGCAGAGAGAACAATGGGGACGAGCAGTACTTC. Translated, it gives CASRENNGDEQYF.

The genes are TRBV5-8 and TRBJ1-5; 7 nucleotides align to TRBD1. V gave up 1 base and J gave up 3 bases; unmatched junction bases: 4. The germline gives CDR1 SGHTS, CDR2 YDEGEE. The CDR3 is 15 residues long. CDR3: CASSLRDRFNQPQHF. The CDR3 DNA is TGTGCCAGCAGCTTGAGGGACAGATTCAATCAGCCCCAGCATTTT.

The CDR3 DNA reads as TGTGCCAGCAGCTTAACGGGAGGAGCGGGCCTCGTCGGGGAGCTGTTTTTT. Protein: CASSLTGGAGLVGELFF. The chain combines TRBV7-3 with TRBJ2-2, with D possibly being TRBD2 (6 bases). This CDR3 contains 17 residues. Germline assignment: CDR1 SGHTA and CDR2 FQGTGA. The ends were cut back, 0 bases at V and 7 bases at J, with 18 bases in the middle.

This clone was recorded only once. This chain's CDR3 is CASSFLPHGDSYEKLFF. The DNA of the CDR3 is TGTGCCAGCAGTTTCCTCCCCCATGGGGACAGTTATGAAAAACTGTTTTTT. The chain joins TRBV27 to TRBJ1-4; TRBD1 matches at 7 bases. Looked up from germline, CDR1 is MNHEY and CDR2 is SMNVEV (reference sequence). The CDR3 totals 17 residues. Germline trimming cut 3 bases from V and 6 bases from J; bases unmatched to any gene: 13.

The rearrangement uses TRBV5-6 and TRBJ2-3; D remains ambiguous. V was clipped by 4 bases and J by 10 bases, with 13 bases between them. CDR3 length: 12 residues. CDR1 is SGHDT, CDR2 YYEEEE, per germline. The CDR3 DNA reads TGTGCCAGCAGCCTAACCCGGTCGTCGCAGTATTTT. Amino acids: CASSLTRSSQYF.

The gene calls are TRBV28 and TRBJ2-3, with a weak D call TRBD2 (5 bases). CDR3 size: 12 residues. Germline CDR1 reads MDHEN; CDR2 reads SYDVKM. CDR3 sequence reads: CATGLALGTQYF. The CDR3 DNA follows: TGTGCAACCGGATTAGCGCTCGGTACGCAGTATTTT.

The chain uses TRBV7-2 and TRBJ2-1, with a possible D match to TRBD2 (7 bases). The germline V gene encodes CDR1 SGHTA and CDR2 FQGNSA. The V end lost 1 base, the J end lost 8 bases, and 18 bases lay between the germline ends. CDR3 length equals 16 residues. The CDR3, as DNA: TGTGCCAGCAGCTTAGGCCTGGCGGGGGCCTTCGATGAGCAGTTCTTC. Its protein product is CASSLGLAGAFDEQFF.

This clone occurred once. The rearrangement joins TRBV7-9 to TRBJ1-4; 7 bases match TRBD1. The CDR3 runs to 16 residues. CDR1 and CDR2 (germline): SEHNR, FQNEAQ (reference sequence). The junction had 9 bases not matched to a gene; V was cut back by 5 bases and J by 3 bases. The CDR3 bases are TGTGCCAGCAGCGGGTGGAGGGGGCCCTCTAATGAAAAACTGTTTTTT. It specifies CASSGWRGPSNEKLFF.

This chain connects TRBV7-8 to TRBJ2-2; D tentatively reads TRBD1 or TRBD2 (5 bases each). The CDR3 is made up of 14 amino acids. With 2 bases removed from V and 8 bases from J, the gap between germline ends came to 12 bases. Germline CDR1 SGHVS, CDR2 FQNEAQ. In nucleotides, the CDR3 is TGTGCCAGCAGCTTAAGAGGGGCACGGGGGGAGCTGTTTTTT. It yields the protein CASSLRGARGELFF. Full variable domain (missing parts from reference TRBV7-8 and TRBJ2-2): GAGVSQSPRYKVAKRGQDVALRCDPISGHVSLFWYQQALGQGPEFLTYFQNEAQLDKSGLPSDRFFAERPEGSVSTLKIQRTQQEDSAVYLCASSLRGARGELFFGEGSRLTVL.

The chain employs TRBV5-1 and TRBJ1-1, with TRBD1 as a possible D gene (5 bases). This CDR3 has 13 amino acids. Trimming left V 3 bases short and J 5 bases short, with 11 bases between. Per the germline V gene, CDR1 is SGHRS and CDR2 is YFSETQ. The CDR3 is CASSSGGVTEAFF. The CDR3 coding sequence is TGCGCCAGCAGCTCTGGGGGGGTGACTGAAGCTTTCTTT.

In this sample, this clone turned up once. The gene calls are TRBV27 and TRBJ2-5; TRBD2 might be the D (5 bases). V lost 6 bases and J 5 bases, leaving 13 bases between the germline ends. CDR1 is MNHEY and CDR2 is SMNVEV in the germline V gene (reference sequence). The CDR3 contains 13 residues. The CDR3 DNA sequence: TGTGCCAGCAGCTATAGGACGGGGGAGACCCAGTACTTC. Its protein is CASSYRTGETQYF.

This chain links TRBV19 with TRBJ2-3, with 9 nucleotides matching TRBD2. Germline V CDR1 and CDR2: LNHDA, SQIVND (reference sequence). This CDR3 spans 16 amino acids. Trimming at V came to 7 bases and at J to 2 bases, leaving 10 bases not matched to a gene. CDR3 sequence (DNA): TGTGCCAGTACAGCGGGAGGCCCCCCTTACACAGATACGCAGTATTTT. This codes for CASTAGGPPYTDTQYF. The entire variable domain, with the rest obtained from reference TRBV19 and TRBJ2-3, is as follows: DGGITQSPKYLFRKEGQNVTLSCEQNLNHDAMYWYRQDPGQGLRLIYYSQIVNDFQKGDIAEGYSVSREKKESFPLTVTSAQKNPTAFYLCASTAGGPPYTDTQYFGPGTRLTVL.

V and J are TRBV10-1 and TRBJ2-5, with 8 bases identical to TRBD2. The CDR3 consists of 14 residues. CDR1 and CDR2 from the germline V gene are WNHNN and SYGVQD (reference sequence). V was pared by 6 bases and J by 5 bases, with 8 bases of the junction left unmatched. This CDR3 reads CASSVTSGWETQYF. The DNA of the CDR3 is TGCGCCAGCAGCGTTACTAGCGGCTGGGAGACCCAGTACTTC.

The V call is TRBV29-1, the J call TRBJ2-7; 7 bases align to TRBD1. Trimming cost V 5 bases and J 3 bases; bases outside gene matches: 10. The CDR3 consists of 14 residues. Germline CDR1 reads SQVTM; CDR2 reads ANQGSEA. CDR3 loop: CSVCPATGNYEQYF. The DNA of the CDR3 is TGCAGCGTTTGTCCGGCGACAGGGAACTACGAGCAGTACTTC.